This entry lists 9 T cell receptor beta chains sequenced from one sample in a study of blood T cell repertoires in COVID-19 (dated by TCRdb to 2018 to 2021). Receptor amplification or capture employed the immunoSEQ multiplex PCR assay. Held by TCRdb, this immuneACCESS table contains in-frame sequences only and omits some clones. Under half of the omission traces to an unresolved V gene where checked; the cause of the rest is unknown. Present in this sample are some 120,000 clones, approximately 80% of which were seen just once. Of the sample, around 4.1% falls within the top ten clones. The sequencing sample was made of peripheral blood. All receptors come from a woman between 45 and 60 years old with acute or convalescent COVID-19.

CDR3 nucleotide sequence: TGTGCCAGCAGCTTTCCTCCCCCCTCTCCCACTGAAGCTTTCTTT. This gives the protein CASSFPPPSPTEAFF. This rearrangement joins TRBV7-9 to TRBJ1-1; D gene ambiguous. The ends were cut back, 3 bases at V and 4 bases at J, with 15 bases in the middle. The CDR3 has 15 residues. The germline V gene encodes CDR1 SEHNR and CDR2 FQNEAQ (reference sequence).

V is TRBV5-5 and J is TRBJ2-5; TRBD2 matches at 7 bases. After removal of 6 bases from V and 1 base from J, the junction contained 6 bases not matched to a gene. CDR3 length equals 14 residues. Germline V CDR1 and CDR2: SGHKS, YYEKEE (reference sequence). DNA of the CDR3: TGTGCCAGCATTCTTGGGGGGGTCCAAGAGACCCAGTACTTC. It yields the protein CASILGGVQETQYF.

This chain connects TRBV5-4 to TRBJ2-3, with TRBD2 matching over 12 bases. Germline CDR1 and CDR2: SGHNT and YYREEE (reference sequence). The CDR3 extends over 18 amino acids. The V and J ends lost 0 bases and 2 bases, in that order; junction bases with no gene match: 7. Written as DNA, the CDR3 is TGTGCCAGCAGCTTGGTTGCTAGCGGGGGGGACGCCACAGATACGCAGTATTTT. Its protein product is CASSLVASGGDATDTQYF. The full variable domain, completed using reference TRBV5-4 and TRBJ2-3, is ETGVTQSPTHLIKTRGQQVTLRCSSQSGHNTVSWYQQALGQGPQFIFQYYREEENGRGNFPPRFSGLQFPNYSSELNVNALELDDSALYLCASSLVASGGDATDTQYFGPGTRLTVL.

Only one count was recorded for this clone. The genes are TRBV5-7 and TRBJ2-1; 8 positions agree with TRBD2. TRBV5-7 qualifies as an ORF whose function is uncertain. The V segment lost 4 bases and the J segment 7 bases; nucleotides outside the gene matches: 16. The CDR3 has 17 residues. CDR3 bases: TGTGCCAGCAGCCCCCGGAGTAGCGGGATGGTGGGGAATGAGCAGTTCTTC. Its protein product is CASSPRSSGMVGNEQFF.

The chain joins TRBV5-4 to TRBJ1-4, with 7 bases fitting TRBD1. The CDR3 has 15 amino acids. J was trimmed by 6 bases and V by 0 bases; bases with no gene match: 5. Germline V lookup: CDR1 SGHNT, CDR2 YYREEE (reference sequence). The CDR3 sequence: CASSLGGQMDEKLFF. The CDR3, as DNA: TGTGCCAGCAGCTTGGGGGGACAGATGGATGAAAAACTGTTTTTT.

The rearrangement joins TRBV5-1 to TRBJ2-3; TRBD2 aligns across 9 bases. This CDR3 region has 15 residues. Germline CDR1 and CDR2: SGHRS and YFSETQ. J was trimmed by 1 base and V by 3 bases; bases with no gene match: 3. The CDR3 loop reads CASSSGLAGTDTQYF. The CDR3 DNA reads TGCGCCAGCAGCTCGGGACTAGCAGGCACAGATACGCAGTATTTT.

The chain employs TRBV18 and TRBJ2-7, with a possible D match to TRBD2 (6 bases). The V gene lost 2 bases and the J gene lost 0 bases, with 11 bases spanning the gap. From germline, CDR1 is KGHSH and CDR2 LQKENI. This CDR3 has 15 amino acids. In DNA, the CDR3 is TGTGCCAGCTCACCAACTAGCATTCGCTCCTACGAGCAGTACTTC. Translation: CASSPTSIRSYEQYF.

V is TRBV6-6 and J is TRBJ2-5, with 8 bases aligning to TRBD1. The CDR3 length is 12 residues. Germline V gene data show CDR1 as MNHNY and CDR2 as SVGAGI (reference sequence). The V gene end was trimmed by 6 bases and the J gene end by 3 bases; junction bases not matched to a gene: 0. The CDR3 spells CASRDREETQYF. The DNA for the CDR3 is TGTGCCAGCAGGGACAGGGAAGAGACCCAGTACTTC.

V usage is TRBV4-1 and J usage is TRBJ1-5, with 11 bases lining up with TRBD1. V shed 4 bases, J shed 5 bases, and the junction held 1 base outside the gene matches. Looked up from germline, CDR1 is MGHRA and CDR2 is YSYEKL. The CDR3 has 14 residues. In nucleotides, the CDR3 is TGCGCCAGCAGCCCGGGACAGGGGGATCAGCCCCAGCATTTT. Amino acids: CASSPGQGDQPQHF.